This TCR beta chain derives from a study of neurological immune-mediated disorders. General study points: The multiple sclerosis repertoire cluster had no association with any clinical or MRI feature. HTLV-1-associated myelopathy had the most TCR clonal expansion, while multiple sclerosis had the least, a level that fell below healthy controls.

Points on this clonotype: As yet, its antigen is unknown.

There are 13 residues in the CDR3. V lost 3 bases and J 5 bases, leaving 11 bases between the germline ends. Germline lookup yields CDR1 SGHTA and CDR2 FQGNSA. 5'RACE employing 10-nucleotide random UMIs yielded the cDNA. MiXCR was run by TCRdb on the 5' RACE reads, yielding one entry per CDR3 protein. The sample records 55,000 to 70,000 distinct CDR3 sequences, 2.5% to 3.5% being singletons. This sequence was found in a woman between 45 and 65 years old with multiple sclerosis. The V and J genes are TRBV7-2 and TRBJ2-7, with no clear D. Specimen: PBMCs. CDR3: CASSLAGPDEQYF. The CDR3 DNA reads TGTGCCAGCAGCTTGGCAGGTCCGGACGAGCAGTACTTC.